This is a list of T cell receptor beta chains from one sample in a study of T cell responses to AZD1222 COVID-19 vaccine. The protocol was immunoSEQ multiplex PCR, while the TCRdb copy is restricted to in-frame clones and leaves out a portion. The sample comprises 130,000 or so clones, more than 90% of which are singletons, and less than 2% rests with the top ten. The sequencing here drew on peripheral blood, taken 28 days after the second AZD1222 dose. These receptors originate from an adult who received the AZD1222 COVID-19 vaccine. The conserved cysteine and the conserved F or W are not part of the CDR3 here. Each record gives: CDR3 protein, D gene, J gene, V gene. The D gene is left open where the match is weak.

CDR3aa: SARGEKLF
d_gene: .
j_gene: TRBJ1-4
v_gene: TRBV20-1

CDR3aa: ASSEQGLTEAF
d_gene: TRBD1
j_gene: TRBJ1-1
v_gene: TRBV10-2

CDR3aa: ASSQSREVKNIQY
d_gene: .
j_gene: TRBJ2-4
v_gene: TRBV4-3

CDR3aa: ASSLGDGNNSPLH
d_gene: .
j_gene: TRBJ1-6
v_gene: TRBV5-1

CDR3aa: AWSVLGPTQY
d_gene: .
j_gene: TRBJ2-3
v_gene: TRBV30

CDR3aa: ASSLGTDGNYGYT
d_gene: TRBD1
j_gene: TRBJ1-2
v_gene: TRBV3-1/TRBV3-2

CDR3aa: ASSYGTASGGYT
d_gene: TRBD1
j_gene: TRBJ1-2
v_gene: TRBV5-6

CDR3aa: ASSLRPGPANEKLF
d_gene: .
j_gene: TRBJ1-4
v_gene: TRBV7-6

CDR3aa: ATSDGGLAGTVF
d_gene: TRBD2
j_gene: TRBJ2-1
v_gene: TRBV24-1

CDR3aa: ASSRTGIGNQPQH
d_gene: .
j_gene: TRBJ1-5
v_gene: TRBV6-5

CDR3aa: AWSVPRAGTGGTEAF
d_gene: TRBD1
j_gene: TRBJ1-1
v_gene: TRBV30

CDR3aa: AWSSQQGNQPQH
d_gene: .
j_gene: TRBJ1-5
v_gene: TRBV30

CDR3aa: ASSPIHGQTYEQY
d_gene: .
j_gene: TRBJ2-7
v_gene: TRBV18

CDR3aa: ASSRLDSHYNSPLH
d_gene: .
j_gene: TRBJ1-6
v_gene: TRBV10-2

CDR3aa: ASSLGQGSAEAF
d_gene: TRBD1
j_gene: TRBJ1-1
v_gene: TRBV27

CDR3aa: ASSEGVYYSNQPQH
d_gene: .
j_gene: TRBJ1-5
v_gene: TRBV6-1

CDR3aa: ASRGREPNTEAF
d_gene: .
j_gene: TRBJ1-1
v_gene: TRBV6-5

CDR3aa: ASSYLLNTEAF
d_gene: .
j_gene: TRBJ1-1
v_gene: TRBV6-5

CDR3aa: ASTKQDNYGYT
d_gene: .
j_gene: TRBJ1-2
v_gene: TRBV2

CDR3aa: ASSVAPHGTGELF
d_gene: .
j_gene: TRBJ2-2
v_gene: TRBV5-4

CDR3aa: ASLGQNVDGEAF
d_gene: TRBD1
j_gene: TRBJ1-1
v_gene: TRBV2

CDR3aa: ASSVGSTYGNTIY
d_gene: .
j_gene: TRBJ1-3
v_gene: TRBV9

CDR3aa: ASSYSSGTDTQY
d_gene: .
j_gene: TRBJ2-3
v_gene: TRBV6-5

CDR3aa: ASGGQATGELF
d_gene: TRBD1
j_gene: TRBJ2-2
v_gene: TRBV2

CDR3aa: ASSQSGSTGNQPQH
d_gene: .
j_gene: TRBJ1-5
v_gene: TRBV3-1/TRBV3-2

CDR3aa: ASSLAEISEQF
d_gene: .
j_gene: TRBJ2-1
v_gene: TRBV11-1

CDR3aa: AWTRQGWGNEQF
d_gene: TRBD1
j_gene: TRBJ2-1
v_gene: TRBV30

CDR3aa: ASRFQGQNSPLH
d_gene: .
j_gene: TRBJ1-6
v_gene: TRBV2

CDR3aa: ASSLVLWRTEAF
d_gene: .
j_gene: TRBJ1-1
v_gene: TRBV5-6

CDR3aa: ASSVALPGLAVNEQF
d_gene: TRBD2
j_gene: TRBJ2-1
v_gene: TRBV9

CDR3aa: ASSQDLVVRTEAF
d_gene: .
j_gene: TRBJ1-1
v_gene: TRBV3-1/TRBV3-2

CDR3aa: ASRNRLMNTEAF
d_gene: .
j_gene: TRBJ1-1
v_gene: TRBV5-1

CDR3aa: ASSFNRGQETQY
d_gene: TRBD1
j_gene: TRBJ2-5
v_gene: TRBV18

CDR3aa: ASRVTMDTGELF
d_gene: .
j_gene: TRBJ2-2
v_gene: TRBV2

CDR3aa: SASLGDSPLH
d_gene: .
j_gene: TRBJ1-6
v_gene: TRBV20-1

CDR3aa: ASSTAGSWGQGGTNEKLF
d_gene: .
j_gene: TRBJ1-4
v_gene: TRBV19

CDR3aa: AWSVSGGLAGNTIY
d_gene: .
j_gene: TRBJ1-3
v_gene: TRBV30

CDR3aa: ASSLLGGGTEAF
d_gene: .
j_gene: TRBJ1-1
v_gene: TRBV14

CDR3aa: ASSPETSGDTQY
d_gene: TRBD2
j_gene: TRBJ2-3
v_gene: TRBV18

CDR3aa: ASSQDQGRETQY
d_gene: .
j_gene: TRBJ2-5
v_gene: TRBV3-1/TRBV3-2

CDR3aa: ASSQSRGALNTEAF
d_gene: .
j_gene: TRBJ1-1
v_gene: TRBV16

CDR3aa: ASSFVGDRGGYT
d_gene: TRBD1
j_gene: TRBJ1-2
v_gene: TRBV5-8

CDR3aa: ASSRKRGEETQY
d_gene: TRBD2
j_gene: TRBJ2-5
v_gene: TRBV11-2

CDR3aa: ASTRPNFNYGYT
d_gene: .
j_gene: TRBJ1-2
v_gene: TRBV6-6

CDR3aa: ASSDDVGGAYGYT
d_gene: .
j_gene: TRBJ1-2
v_gene: TRBV2